This entry features one TCR beta chain sequence. Data came from immunoSEQ multiplex PCR; TCRdb stores just in-frame clones and leaves some out. Among 150,000 or so clones, about 81% were seen once, and the ten largest hold 11%. This record comes from a study of blood T cell repertoires in COVID-19. Sequencing used peripheral blood. The clonotype comes from a human donor in a cohort sampled during active COVID-19.

CDR3 coding DNA: TGTGCCTGGAGTGTAGGCGGGAACATTCAGTACTTC. Translated: CAWSVGGNIQYF. The chain carries TRBV30 and TRBJ2-4; TRBD2 is a possible D gene (5 bases). The CDR3 is 12 residues long. The germline V gene has CDR1 GTSNPN and CDR2 SVGIG (reference sequence). Trimming cost V 0 bases and J 7 bases, with 7 bases left between them.